This entry lists 19 T cell receptor beta chains sequenced from one sample in a study of molecular identifiers for immune sequencing clone quantification. Each CDR3 protein gets one entry after TCRdb re-called the PCR reads with MiXCR. The sample holds about 320,000 distinct CDR3 sequences, about a fifth seen once. Sequences were obtained from naive CD8+ T cells from blood, with Jurkat cell RNA spiked in. Subset here: FACS-sorted CD8+CD4-CCR7+CD45RA+ naive T cells. These receptors came from a human donor in good health. Some libraries in this study had Jurkat cell RNA spiked in.

The table lists this clonotype with many counts. The chain couples TRBV28 to TRBJ2-1, with 8 positions matching TRBD1. The CDR3 loop spans 16 amino acids. Germline V gives CDR1 MDHEN, CDR2 SYDVKM. V dropped 6 bases and J dropped 0; count of bases not matched to a gene: 7. The CDR3 is CASRPTGTGSYNEQFF. The CDR3 DNA is TGTGCCAGCAGACCCACCGGGACAGGCTCCTACAATGAGCAGTTCTTC.

This clonotype was counted at least ten times. The rearrangement uses TRBV6-5 and TRBJ2-2, with D possibly TRBD2 on 6 matching bases. The CDR3 is 15 amino acids. Germline CDR1 MNHEY, CDR2 SVGAGI. V was pared by 6 bases and J by 0 bases, with 11 bases between. The CDR3: CASSYGGTNTGELFF. In DNA form, the CDR3 reads TGTGCCAGCAGCTACGGGGGAACGAACACCGGGGAGCTGTTTTTT.

Ten or more counts support this clonotype. The J gene is TRBJ2-3, the V gene TRBV11-1; D remains unclear. The germline V gene has CDR1 SGHAT and CDR2 FQDESV (reference sequence). The CDR3 totals 12 residues. Trimming pared 5 bases from V and 6 bases from J, leaving 9 bases between. The CDR3: CASSPLADTQYF. The CDR3 DNA sequence: TGTGCCAGCAGCCCCCTGGCCGATACGCAGTATTTT.

Remarks on this clonotype: The CDR3 end shows no conserved phenylalanine or tryptophan, and so a read error is likely. The chain combines TRBV7-9 with TRBJ2-7; 8 nucleotides match TRBD1. V gave up 5 bases and J gave up 3 bases; unmatched junction bases: 9. The CDR3 is made up of 15 amino acids. The germline V gene has CDR1 SEHNR and CDR2 FQNEAQ (reference sequence). CDR3 nucleotides: TGTGCCAGCAGCGCCGGACAGGGTAGATACTACGAGCAGTACCTC. It encodes CASSAGQGRYYEQYL.

In its sample, this clonotype was seen many times. The CDR3 here is CSAERDSSYEQYF. The CDR3 DNA follows: TGCAGTGCTGAACGGGACAGCTCCTACGAGCAGTACTTC. V is TRBV20-1 and J is TRBJ2-7; 7 nucleotides agree with TRBD1. CDR1 is DFQATT and CDR2 is SNEGSKA in the germline V gene (reference sequence). The CDR3 length is 13 residues. J was trimmed by 0 bases and V by 5 bases; bases with no gene match: 4.

This clonotype appeared many times. V gene TRBV6-2 or TRBV6-3 combines with J gene TRBJ2-7; TRBD2 matches at 14 bases. CDR1 and CDR2 (germline): MNHEY, SVGEGT. This CDR3 contains 14 residues. V was clipped by 7 bases and J by 7 bases; unmatched bases: 6. The DNA for the CDR3 is TGTGCCAGCACAGAGGGACTAGCGGGAGATGAGCAGTACTTC. Its protein product is CASTEGLAGDEQYF.

In its sample, this clonotype was seen many times. This chain links TRBV9 with TRBJ2-5, with a tentative D call TRBD2 (5 bases). Trimming stripped 4 bases from V and 2 bases from J, with 18 bases between. The CDR3 has 16 residues. CDR1 and CDR2 from the germline V gene are SGDLS and YYNGEE. CDR3 amino acids: CASSPKAGGVQETQYF. In DNA form, the CDR3 reads TGTGCCAGCAGCCCCAAAGCCGGAGGCGTACAAGAGACCCAGTACTTC.

At least ten counts were recorded for this clonotype. The chain links TRBV6-6 to TRBJ2-3, with 10 bases matching TRBD1. Looked up from germline, CDR1 is MNHNY and CDR2 is SVGAGI (reference sequence). The CDR3 has 16 amino acids. The J segment lost 3 bases and the V segment lost 2 bases, leaving 5 bases of the junction unmatched. CDR3 DNA sequence: TGTGCCAGCAGTTACGCCCCGGGACAGGGGACAGATACGCAGTATTTT. This encodes CASSYAPGQGTDTQYF.

The genes are TRBV27 and TRBJ2-7, with 9 bases that match TRBD1. The length of the CDR3 is 14 residues. Germline lookup yields CDR1 MNHEY and CDR2 SMNVEV (reference sequence). The trim removed 5 bases at V and 6 bases at J, leaving 8 bases unmatched. In DNA, the CDR3 is TGTGCCAGCAGTCCTGGGACAGGGTTTAGCGAGCAGTACTTC. Encoded protein: CASSPGTGFSEQYF.

V gene TRBV29-1 combines with J gene TRBJ1-1; no clear D gene. There are 14 residues in the CDR3. In germline, CDR1 is SQVTM, CDR2 ANQGSEA. Trimming pared 3 bases from V and 10 bases from J, leaving 21 bases between. The CDR3 loop is CSVEGYLMNTRAFF. The DNA for the CDR3 is TGCAGCGTTGAGGGCTACTTAATGAACACTAGAGCTTTCTTT.

This clonotype was counted many times. This chain connects TRBV5-6 to TRBJ2-7, with 10 bases lining up with TRBD2. CDR1 SGHDT and CDR2 YYEEEE come from the germline V gene. V dropped 4 bases and J dropped 6; count of bases not matched to a gene: 7. The length of the CDR3 is 14 residues. The CDR3 spells CASSLAAGGSEQYF. CDR3 nucleotides: TGTGCCAGCAGCCTCGCAGCGGGGGGGTCCGAGCAGTACTTC.

To note about this clonotype: Being one base from a much bigger clone, this may be a read error. The genes are TRBV7-9 and TRBJ2-1; tentative D call: TRBD1 (6 bases). The length of the CDR3 is 14 residues. Germline V gives CDR1 SEHNR, CDR2 FQNEAQ (reference sequence). CDR3 nucleotide sequence: TGTGCCAGCAGCTTTGGACGTGCCAGGGGAGAGCGGTTCTTC. Translation gives CASSFGRARGERFF.

Comment on this clonotype: A much larger clone sits a single nucleotide away, making a read error possible. The rearrangement links TRBV2 to TRBJ1-6; D remains ambiguous. This CDR3 has 13 residues. Germline V gene lookup returns CDR1 SNHLY and CDR2 FYNNEI. The CDR3 sequence: CAGSAPYNSPLHF. The DNA for the CDR3 is TGTGCCGGCAGTGCTCCCTATAATTCACCCCTCCACTTT. The full variable domain, rest sourced from reference TRBV2 and TRBJ1-6, is EPEVTQTPSHQVTQMGQEVILRCVPISNHLYFYWYRQILGQKVEFLVSFYNNEISEKSEIFDDQFSVERPDGSNFTLKIRSTKLEDSAMYFCAGSAPYNSPLHFGNGTRLTVT.

The chain employs TRBV28 and TRBJ2-2; no clear D. Trimming cost V 8 bases and J 5 bases, with 12 bases left between them. The CDR3 sequence is 13 residues long. Germline CDR1 reads MDHEN; CDR2 reads SYDVKM. The CDR3 coding sequence is TGTGCCAGCGGCTTCTCTCTTACCGGGGAGCTGTTTTTT. As protein: CASGFSLTGELFF.

In this sample, this clonotype turned up many times. The CDR3 protein is CASGLTGVYGYTF. CDR3 sequence (DNA): TGTGCCAGCGGACTGACAGGGGTCTATGGCTACACCTTC. The chain has TRBV6-5 and TRBJ1-2; 8 bases agree with TRBD1. From germline, CDR1 is MNHEY and CDR2 SVGAGI. V gave up 8 bases and J gave up 4 bases; unmatched junction bases: 6. This CDR3 has 13 amino acids.

This clonotype was counted many times. This rearrangement joins TRBV3-1 to TRBJ2-7; weak D call: TRBD1 (5 bases). The V end was cut by 3 bases, the J end by 7 bases, with 16 bases between. The CDR3 sequence is 14 residues long. CDR1 and CDR2 (germline): LGHDT, YNNKEL (reference sequence). CDR3 bases: TGTGCCAGCAGCCAGGAAGGAGACAGCCGGGAGCAGTACTTC. Its translation: CASSQEGDSREQYF.

Only a few counts were recorded for this clonotype. The rearrangement links TRBV11-2 to TRBJ1-5; 7 nucleotides align to TRBD1. V trimming: 5 bases; J trimming: 8 bases; junction bases outside the gene matches: 9. Germline assignment: CDR1 SGHAT and CDR2 FQNNGV. The CDR3 length is 14 residues. CDR3 coding DNA: TGTGCCAGCAGCCGGACAGGCCTCTGGGAGCCCCAGCATTTT. Translated, it gives CASSRTGLWEPQHF.

This clonotype was recorded many times. The genes are TRBV29-1 and TRBJ1-1; D is unclear. CDR1 is SQVTM, CDR2 ANQGSEA, per germline. The V end was cut by 4 bases, the J end by 0 bases, with 3 bases between. The CDR3 runs 11 residues. CDR3 in DNA: TGCAGCGTTGGTGTGAACACTGAAGCTTTCTTT. Translated, it gives CSVGVNTEAFF. Full variable domain (missing parts from reference TRBV29-1 and TRBJ1-1): SAVISQKPSRDICQRGTSLTIQCQVDSQVTMMFWYRQQPGQSLTLIATANQGSEATYESGFVIDKFPISRPNLTFSTLTVSNMSPEDSSIYLCSVGVNTEAFFGQGTRLTVV.

This chain uses TRBV20-1 with TRBJ1-3; D not resolved. With 2 bases removed from V and 0 bases from J, the gap between germline ends came to 11 bases. The CDR3 is 15 amino acids. The germline CDR1 and CDR2 sequences are DFQATT and SNEGSKA (reference sequence). Here the CDR3 reads CSARPVDLSGNTIYF. Written as DNA, the CDR3 is TGCAGTGCTAGACCGGTGGACCTCTCTGGAAACACCATATATTTT.